The next 10 T cell receptor beta chains were all read from a single sample in a study of T cell responses to AZD1222 COVID-19 vaccine (dated by TCRdb to the early 2020s). Reading the label with the study, this specimen's time point is: baseline before first vaccination. Library preparation employed the immunoSEQ multiplex PCR assay. Imported from immuneACCESS, the table was reduced by TCRdb to in-frame sequences with V and J called. These copies leave out some clones; in studies compared against another copy, an unresolved V gene accounts for under half, and the cause of the remainder is not known. The table for this sample lists around 94,000 clones; over 75% of them were counted only once. The biggest ten clones account for 15% to 20% of the sample. The sample consisted of peripheral blood, taken on day 0 of AZD1222 vaccination. The receptors derive from an adult in good health.

The V gene is TRBV19, the J gene TRBJ1-1; D perhaps matches TRBD1 (5 bases). CDR1 and CDR2 from the germline V gene are LNHDA and SQIVND (reference sequence). There are 14 residues in the CDR3. The ends were cut back, 4 bases at V and 5 bases at J, with 14 bases in the middle. The chain's CDR3 is CASSTGTAGTEAFF. CDR3 coding DNA: TGTGCCAGTAGTACGGGGACCGCGGGAACTGAAGCTTTCTTT. The complete variable domain, with remaining parts taken from reference TRBV19 and TRBJ1-1, reads DGGITQSPKYLFRKEGQNVTLSCEQNLNHDAMYWYRQDPGQGLRLIYYSQIVNDFQKGDIAEGYSVSREKKESFPLTVTSAQKNPTAFYLCASSTGTAGTEAFFGQGTRLTVV.

The chain joins TRBV7-3 to TRBJ1-1, with D maybe TRBD1 (5 bases). Germline-derived CDR1 and CDR2 are SGHTA and FQGTGA. Trimming cost V 0 bases and J 5 bases, with 7 bases left between them. The CDR3 covers 13 residues. The CDR3 sequence is CASSLTKGTEAFF. In DNA, the CDR3 is TGTGCCAGCAGCTTAACCAAGGGGACTGAAGCTTTCTTT.

This chain joins TRBV6-2 or TRBV6-3 and TRBJ1-1, with a weak D call TRBD1 (5 bases). CDR1 is MNHEY and CDR2 is SVGEGT in the germline V gene. V was shortened by 6 bases and J by 3 bases, with 20 bases between the two germline ends. This CDR3 has 16 residues. CDR3 sequence (DNA): TGTGCCAGCAGCCCTGGATCGGCGGGGGGACACACTGAAGCTTTCTTT. The encoded protein is CASSPGSAGGHTEAFF.

The chain links TRBV5-1 to TRBJ1-1; possible D gene TRBD1, 5 bases. This CDR3 has 13 amino acids. The germline gives CDR1 SGHRS, CDR2 YFSETQ. V shed 0 bases and J shed 7 bases, with 10 bases lying between them. The CDR3 DNA follows: TGCGCCAGCAGCTTGGCAGGGTTTGGTGAAGCTTTCTTT. This codes for CASSLAGFGEAFF.

The V gene is TRBV7-2, the J gene TRBJ2-4; D assignment may be TRBD1 or TRBD2 (5 bases each). The CDR3 covers 15 residues. Trimming stripped 7 bases from V and 0 bases from J, with 13 bases between. The V gene's germline CDR1 is SGHTA and CDR2 FQGNSA. The CDR3 protein is CASTLGTVAKNIQYF. The CDR3 DNA is TGTGCCAGCACCCTGGGGACGGTAGCCAAAAACATTCAGTACTTC.

A single count supports this clone. The chain is built from TRBV2 and TRBJ2-1, with 7 bases fitting TRBD1. After removal of 4 bases from V and 6 bases from J, the junction contained 3 bases not matched to a gene. Germline CDR1 and CDR2: SNHLY and FYNNEI. The CDR3 extends over 13 amino acids. CDR3 in amino acids: CASSGDRANEQFF. CDR3 coding DNA: TGTGCCAGCAGTGGAGACAGGGCCAATGAGCAGTTCTTC.

The genes are TRBV15 and TRBJ1-1; 8 bases fit TRBD1. After removal of 8 bases from V and 8 bases from J, the junction contained 7 bases not matched to a gene. The CDR3 extends over 12 amino acids. Germline lookup yields CDR1 LNHNV and CDR2 YYDKDF (reference sequence). CDR3 DNA sequence: TGTGCCACCGCCCGAGACAGGGGCGAAGCTTTCTTT. Amino acids: CATARDRGEAFF.

The chain carries TRBV15 and TRBJ1-2; D might be TRBD1 (5 bases). V dropped 1 base and J dropped 5 bases, with 14 bases sitting between them. The CDR3 totals 15 residues. Germline V gene data show CDR1 as LNHNV and CDR2 as YYDKDF (reference sequence). The CDR3 nucleotides are TGTGCCACCAGCAGAGGCGGGCAGGGCGCATATGGCTACACCTTC. Encoded protein: CATSRGGQGAYGYTF.

V and J are TRBV7-9 and TRBJ2-7; D not resolved. CDR3 size: 13 residues. Germline V gives CDR1 SEHNR, CDR2 FQNEAQ (reference sequence). The V gene lost 5 bases and the J gene lost 2 bases, with 10 bases spanning the gap. DNA of the CDR3: TGTGCCAGCAGCGATGGGCTCGCCTACGAGCAGTACTTC. This codes for CASSDGLAYEQYF.

The chain recombines TRBV5-1 with TRBJ2-1, with 9 bases lining up with TRBD1. The CDR3 totals 15 residues. Germline V CDR1 and CDR2: SGHRS, YFSETQ. V shed 7 bases, J shed 7 bases, and the junction held 12 bases outside the gene matches. CDR3 residues: CASVQSGTGFNEQFF. In DNA, the CDR3 is TGCGCCAGCGTCCAGTCCGGGACAGGGTTTAATGAGCAGTTCTTC.